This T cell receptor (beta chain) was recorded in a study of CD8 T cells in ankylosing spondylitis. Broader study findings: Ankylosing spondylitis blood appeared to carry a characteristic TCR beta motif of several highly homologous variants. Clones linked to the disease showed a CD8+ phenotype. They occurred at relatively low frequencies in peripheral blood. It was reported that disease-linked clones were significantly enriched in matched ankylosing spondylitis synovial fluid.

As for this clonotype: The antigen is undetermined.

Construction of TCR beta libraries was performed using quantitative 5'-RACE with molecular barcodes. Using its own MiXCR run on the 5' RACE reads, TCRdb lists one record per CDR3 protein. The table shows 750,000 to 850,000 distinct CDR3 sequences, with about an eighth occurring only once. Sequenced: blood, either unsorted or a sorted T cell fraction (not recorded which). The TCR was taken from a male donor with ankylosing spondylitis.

DNA of the CDR3: TGTGCCAGCAGCCGAGCGGAGGGGAGTGGAGAAGATACGCAGTATTTT. It encodes CASSRAEGSGEDTQYF. This chain links TRBV7-2 with TRBJ2-3; D is perhaps TRBD2 (6 bases). Germline V CDR1 and CDR2: SGHTA, FQGNSA. V was shortened by 5 bases and J by 5 bases, with 20 bases between the two germline ends. The CDR3 contains 16 residues.